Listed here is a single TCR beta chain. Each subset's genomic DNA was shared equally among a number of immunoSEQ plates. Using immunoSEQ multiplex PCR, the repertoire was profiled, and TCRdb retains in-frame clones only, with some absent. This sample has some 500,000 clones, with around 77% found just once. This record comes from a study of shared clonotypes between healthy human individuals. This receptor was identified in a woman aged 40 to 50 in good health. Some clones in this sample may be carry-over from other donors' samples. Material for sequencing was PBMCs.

This chain's CDR3 is CASSLSGSGEQYF. The CDR3 DNA sequence: TGTGCCAGCAGTTTATCGGGGTCGGGCGAGCAGTACTTC. The chain joins TRBV28 to TRBJ2-5; D is perhaps TRBD2 (5 bases). The closer fit of TRBJ2-7 to the DNA end suggests the J call may be wrong. CDR1 is MDHEN, CDR2 SYDVKM, per germline. There are 13 residues in the CDR3.